This TCR beta chain was found in a study of blood T cells in healthy people across ages. General study findings and limits: Among T cells, TCR beta diversity per million cells dropped roughly linearly as age rose. Donors of long life had a larger count of naive CD4+ cells and greater diversity than aged donors.

This CDR3 has 16 residues. The germline V gene has CDR1 LGHNA and CDR2 YNFKEQ. Between the trimmed V and J ends, which lost 4 bases and 0 bases, there was a span of 16 bases. With respect to this clonotype: The antigen remains unidentified.

With a J-beta primer mix and a sample-barcoded 5' primer, a second PCR ran about 7 to 12 cycles. TCRdb processed the 5' RACE reads anew with MiXCR; each CDR3 protein has one entry. The sample holds approximately 1.5 million distinct CDR3 sequences, roughly a third seen once. The clonotype originates from a woman aged 25 to 39 in good health. The material sequenced was blood. The chain has TRBV4-2 and TRBJ2-7; either TRBD1 or TRBD2 may fit D (5 bases each). The CDR3 nucleotides read TGTGCCAGCAGCCGAGTCCGGGCAGGGAGCTCCTACGAGCAGTACTTC. This codes for CASSRVRAGSSYEQYF.